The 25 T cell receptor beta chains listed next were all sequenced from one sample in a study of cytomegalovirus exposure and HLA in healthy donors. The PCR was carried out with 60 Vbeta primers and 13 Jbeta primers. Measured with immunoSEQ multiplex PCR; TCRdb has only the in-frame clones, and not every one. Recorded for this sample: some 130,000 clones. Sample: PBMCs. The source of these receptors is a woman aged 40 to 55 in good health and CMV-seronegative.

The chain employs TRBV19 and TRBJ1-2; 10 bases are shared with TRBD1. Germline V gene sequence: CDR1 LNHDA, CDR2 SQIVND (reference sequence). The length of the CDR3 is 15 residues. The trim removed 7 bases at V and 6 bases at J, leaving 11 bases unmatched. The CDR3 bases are TGTGCCAGTACCCAAGACAGGGGGCCCTCAGATGGCTACACCTTC. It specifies CASTQDRGPSDGYTF.

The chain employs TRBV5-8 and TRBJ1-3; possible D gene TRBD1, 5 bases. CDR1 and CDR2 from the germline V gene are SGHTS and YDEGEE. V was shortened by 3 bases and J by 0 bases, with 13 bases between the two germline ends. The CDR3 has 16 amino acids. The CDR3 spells CASSSPGGNSGNTIYF. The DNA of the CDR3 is TGTGCCAGCAGCTCGCCTGGGGGGAACTCTGGAAACACCATATATTTT.

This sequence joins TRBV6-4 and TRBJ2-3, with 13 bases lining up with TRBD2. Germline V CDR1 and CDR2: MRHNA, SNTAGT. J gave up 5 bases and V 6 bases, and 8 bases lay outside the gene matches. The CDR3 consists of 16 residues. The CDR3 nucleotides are TGTGCCAGCAGCTCTAGGGGACTAGCGGGAAAAGATACGCAGTATTTT. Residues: CASSSRGLAGKDTQYF.

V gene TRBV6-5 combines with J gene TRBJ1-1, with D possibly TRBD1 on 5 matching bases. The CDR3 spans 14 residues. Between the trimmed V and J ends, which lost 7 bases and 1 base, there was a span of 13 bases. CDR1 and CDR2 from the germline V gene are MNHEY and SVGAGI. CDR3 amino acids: CASITFGGNTEAFF. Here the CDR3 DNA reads TGTGCCAGCATCACATTCGGGGGGAACACTGAAGCTTTCTTT.

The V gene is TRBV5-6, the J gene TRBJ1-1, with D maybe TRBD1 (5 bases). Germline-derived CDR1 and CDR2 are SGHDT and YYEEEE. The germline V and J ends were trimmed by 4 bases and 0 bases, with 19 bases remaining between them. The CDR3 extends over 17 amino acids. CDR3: CASSRLDTIPVNTEAFF. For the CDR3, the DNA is TGTGCCAGCAGCCGATTGGACACAATCCCTGTGAACACTGAAGCTTTCTTT.

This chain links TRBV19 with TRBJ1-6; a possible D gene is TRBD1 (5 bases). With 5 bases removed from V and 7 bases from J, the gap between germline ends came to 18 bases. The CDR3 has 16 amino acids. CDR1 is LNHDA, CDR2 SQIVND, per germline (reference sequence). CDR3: CASSPTRAGQNSPLHF. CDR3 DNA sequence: TGTGCCAGTAGTCCAACAAGAGCAGGGCAAAATTCACCCCTCCACTTT. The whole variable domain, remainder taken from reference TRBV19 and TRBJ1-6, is DGGITQSPKYLFRKEGQNVTLSCEQNLNHDAMYWYRQDPGQGLRLIYYSQIVNDFQKGDIAEGYSVSREKKESFPLTVTSAQKNPTAFYLCASSPTRAGQNSPLHFGNGTRLTVT.

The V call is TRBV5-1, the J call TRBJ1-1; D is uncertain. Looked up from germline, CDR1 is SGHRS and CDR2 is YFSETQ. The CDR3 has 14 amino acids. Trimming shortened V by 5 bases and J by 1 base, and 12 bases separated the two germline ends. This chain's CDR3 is CASRSEVWNTEAFF. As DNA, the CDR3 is TGCGCCAGCAGATCGGAGGTTTGGAACACTGAAGCTTTCTTT.

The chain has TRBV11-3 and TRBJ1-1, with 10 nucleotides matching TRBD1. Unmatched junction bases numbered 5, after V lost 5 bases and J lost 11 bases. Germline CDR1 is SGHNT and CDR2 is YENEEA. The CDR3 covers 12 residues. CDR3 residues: CASSLGQGMAFF. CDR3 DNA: TGTGCCAGCAGCCTGGGACAGGGGATGGCTTTCTTT.

The CDR3 spells CAISEQQLNTEAFF. The DNA of the CDR3 is TGTGCCATCAGTGAGCAACAGCTGAACACTGAAGCTTTCTTT. The chain uses TRBV10-3 and TRBJ1-1; no firm D call. The CDR3 is 14 amino acids. Germline CDR1 is ENHRY and CDR2 is SYGVKD. The V end lost 2 bases, the J end lost 0 bases, and 7 bases lay between the germline ends.

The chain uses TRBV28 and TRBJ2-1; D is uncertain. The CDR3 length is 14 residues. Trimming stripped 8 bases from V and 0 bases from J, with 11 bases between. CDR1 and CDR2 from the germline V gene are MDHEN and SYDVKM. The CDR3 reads CASGDFFSYNEQFF. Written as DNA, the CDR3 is TGTGCCAGCGGAGACTTTTTCTCCTACAATGAGCAGTTCTTC.

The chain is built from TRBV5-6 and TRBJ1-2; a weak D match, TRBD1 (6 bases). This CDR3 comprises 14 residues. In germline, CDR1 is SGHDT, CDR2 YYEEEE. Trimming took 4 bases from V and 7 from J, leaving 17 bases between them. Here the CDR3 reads CASSPGGGGLGYTF. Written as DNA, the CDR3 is TGTGCCAGCAGCCCTGGGGGAGGGGGACTTGGCTACACCTTC.

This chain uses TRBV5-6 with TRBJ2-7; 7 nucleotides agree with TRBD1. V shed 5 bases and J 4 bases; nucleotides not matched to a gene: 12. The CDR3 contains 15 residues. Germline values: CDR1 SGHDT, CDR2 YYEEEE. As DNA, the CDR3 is TGTGCCAGCAGGTACATCGGGACAGATATGTACGAGCAGTACTTC. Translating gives CASRYIGTDMYEQYF.

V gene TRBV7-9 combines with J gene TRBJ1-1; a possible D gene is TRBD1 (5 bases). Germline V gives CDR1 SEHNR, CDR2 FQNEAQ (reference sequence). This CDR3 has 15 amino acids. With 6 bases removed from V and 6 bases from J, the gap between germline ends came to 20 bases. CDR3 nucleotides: TGTGCCAGCAGTTACGGGACTCACAAAGGCCCTGAAGCTTTCTTT. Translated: CASSYGTHKGPEAFF.

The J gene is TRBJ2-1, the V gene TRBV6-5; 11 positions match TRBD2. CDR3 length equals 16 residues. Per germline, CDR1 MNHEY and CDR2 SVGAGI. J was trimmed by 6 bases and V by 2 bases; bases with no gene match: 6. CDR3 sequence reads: CASSYATSGGGNEQFF. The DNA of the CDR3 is TGTGCCAGCAGTTACGCCACTAGCGGGGGAGGCAATGAGCAGTTCTTC.

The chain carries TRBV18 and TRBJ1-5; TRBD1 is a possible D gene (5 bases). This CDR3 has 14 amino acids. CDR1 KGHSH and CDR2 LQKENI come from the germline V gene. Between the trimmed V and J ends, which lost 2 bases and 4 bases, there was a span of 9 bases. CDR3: CASSPSRVNQPQHF. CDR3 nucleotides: TGTGCCAGCTCACCATCCAGGGTTAATCAGCCCCAGCATTTT.

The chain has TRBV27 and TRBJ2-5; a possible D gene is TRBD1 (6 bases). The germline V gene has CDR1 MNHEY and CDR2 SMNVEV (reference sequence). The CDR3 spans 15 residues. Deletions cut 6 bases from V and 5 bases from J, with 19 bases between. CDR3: CASRQAGSRGETQYF. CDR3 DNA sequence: TGTGCCAGCAGGCAGGCGGGCTCAAGGGGGGAGACCCAGTACTTC.

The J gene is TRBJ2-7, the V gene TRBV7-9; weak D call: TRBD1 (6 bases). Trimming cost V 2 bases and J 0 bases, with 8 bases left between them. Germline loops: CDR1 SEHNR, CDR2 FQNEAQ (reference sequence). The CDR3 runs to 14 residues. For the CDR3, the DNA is TGTGCCAGCAGCTTACAGGGGAGCTCCTACGAGCAGTACTTC. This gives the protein CASSLQGSSYEQYF.

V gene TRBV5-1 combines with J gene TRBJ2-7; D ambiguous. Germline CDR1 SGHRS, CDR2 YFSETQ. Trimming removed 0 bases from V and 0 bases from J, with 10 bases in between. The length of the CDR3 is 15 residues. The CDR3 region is CASSLAGSSSYEQYF. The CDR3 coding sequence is TGCGCCAGCAGCTTGGCCGGGTCGAGCTCCTACGAGCAGTACTTC.

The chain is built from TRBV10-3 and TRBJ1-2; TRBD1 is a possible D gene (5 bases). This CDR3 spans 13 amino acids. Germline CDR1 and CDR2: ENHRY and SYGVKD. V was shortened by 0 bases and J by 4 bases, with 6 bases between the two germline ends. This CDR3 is CAISESGGYGYTF. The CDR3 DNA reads TGTGCCATCAGTGAGTCCGGGGGCTATGGCTACACCTTC.

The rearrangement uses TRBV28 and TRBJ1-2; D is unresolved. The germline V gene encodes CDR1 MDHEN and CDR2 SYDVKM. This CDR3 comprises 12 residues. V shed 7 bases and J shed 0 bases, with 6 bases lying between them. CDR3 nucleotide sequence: TGTGCCAGCACCCAAACTAACTATGGCTACACCTTC. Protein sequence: CASTQTNYGYTF.

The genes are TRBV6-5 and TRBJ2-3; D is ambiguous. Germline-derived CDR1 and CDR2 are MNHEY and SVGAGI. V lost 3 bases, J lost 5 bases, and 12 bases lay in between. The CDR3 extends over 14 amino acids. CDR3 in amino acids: CASSYREVGDTQYF. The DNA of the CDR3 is TGTGCCAGCAGTTATAGAGAAGTCGGAGATACGCAGTATTTT.

CDR3 loop: CASSLDRDEQYV. CDR3 in DNA: TGTGCCAGCAGCTTAGACAGGGACGAGCAGTACGTC. The chain carries TRBV11-1 and TRBJ2-7, with D possibly matching TRBD1 (6 bases). The V end lost 1 base, the J end lost 5 bases, and 6 bases lay between the germline ends. Germline CDR1 is SGHAT and CDR2 is FQDESV (reference sequence). The CDR3 loop spans 12 amino acids.

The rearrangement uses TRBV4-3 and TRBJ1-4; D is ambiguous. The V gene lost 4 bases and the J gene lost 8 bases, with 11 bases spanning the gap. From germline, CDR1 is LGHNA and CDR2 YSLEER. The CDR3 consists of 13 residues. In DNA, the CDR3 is TGCGCCAGCAGCCCCCTATCGGGGGAAAAACTGTTTTTT. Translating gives CASSPLSGEKLFF.

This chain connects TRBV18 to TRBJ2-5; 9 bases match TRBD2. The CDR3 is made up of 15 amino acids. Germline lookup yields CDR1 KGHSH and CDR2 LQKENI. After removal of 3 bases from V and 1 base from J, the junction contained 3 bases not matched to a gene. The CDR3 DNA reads TGTGCCAGCTCACCTAGCGGGGGCCTCCAAGAGACCCAGTACTTC. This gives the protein CASSPSGGLQETQYF.

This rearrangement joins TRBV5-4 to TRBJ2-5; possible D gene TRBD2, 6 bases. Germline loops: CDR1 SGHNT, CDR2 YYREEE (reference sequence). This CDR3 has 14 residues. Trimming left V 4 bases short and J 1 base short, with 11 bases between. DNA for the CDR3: TGTGCCAGCAGCCCCGGGACTTTCCAAGAGACCCAGTACTTC. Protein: CASSPGTFQETQYF.